This T cell receptor beta chain originates from a study of persistence of HIV-infected CD4 T cells. Remarks on this clone: Its antigen is unidentified.

The libraries were made with immunoSEQ version 4 in survey mode. Assay: immunoSEQ multiplex PCR; the TCRdb copy retains only in-frame clones and omits some. The sample lists 37,000 or so clones, approximately 86% occurring once. Nonspecific anti-CD3/anti-CD28 bead stimulation represents the broad CD4+ T cell repertoire. Sorting selected CD4+ T cells upregulating both CD40 ligand and CD69. For at least 4 years, plasma HIV-1 RNA was undetectable (<50 copies/mL). CDR3 length: 17 residues. Germline CDR1 MNHEY, CDR2 SMNVEV (reference sequence). Deletions cut 3 bases from V and 0 bases from J, with 12 bases between.

The source was CD4+ T cells sorted from PBMCs after approximately 20-hour stimulation, collected from a patient who received antiretroviral therapy. This sequence originates from an adult man with HIV who was CMV-seropositive. The gene calls are TRBV27 and TRBJ1-6; no definite D call. The CDR3 spells CASSFNPSSSYNSPLHF. The CDR3 DNA reads as TGTGCCAGCAGTTTTAATCCCTCTAGCTCCTATAATTCACCCCTCCACTTT.